These T cell receptor beta chains were read from a single sample in a study of T cell repertoires in cytomegalovirus infection. The antigens of these receptors remain unknown. Via MiXCR, TCRdb re-called the reads, giving one row per CDR3 protein. The sample shows 50,000 or so distinct CDR3 sequences, about a fifth of them seen only once. This specimen was CD8+ T cells from cultured PBMCs, taken from culture after CMV antigen stimulation. These receptors all stem from a human donor in good health (CMV status not recorded). Some clones in this sample may be carry-over from other donors' samples. Both conserved end residues are part of each CDR3. D genes are given only for firm matches. The listing skips clone size in some rows; elsewhere it reads once, few, many or a size class.

D | J | size | V | CDR3 | DNA
TRBD2 | TRBJ2-1 | few | TRBV19 | CASIAGDEQFF | TGTGCCAGTATAGCGGGGGATGAGCAGTTCTTC
NA | TRBJ1-4 | NA | TRBV6-2/TRBV6-3 | CASSSWDTSTNEKLFF | TGTGCCAGCAGTTCTTGGGACACTTCAACTAATGAAAAACTGTTTTTT
TRBD1 | TRBJ1-2 | NA | TRBV20-1 | CSARENTGEWIRGYTF | TGCAGTGCTAGAGAGAATACAGGGGAGTGGATCCGAGGCTACACCTTC
NA | TRBJ2-5 | few | TRBV3-1 | CASSQVLAGSRETQYF | TGTGCCAGCAGCCAAGTTCTGGCGGGGTCGAGGGAGACCCAGTACTTC
TRBD2 | TRBJ2-1 | many | TRBV7-6 | CASSQLASGGQNEQFF | TGTGCCAGCAGCCAGCTGGCTAGCGGGGGGCAAAATGAGCAGTTCTTC
NA | TRBJ1-1 | NA | TRBV6-2/TRBV6-3 | CASSYPGRVNTEAFF | TGTGCCAGCAGTTACCCTGGACGGGTGAACACTGAAGCTTTCTTT
TRBD2 | TRBJ2-1 | many | TRBV5-1 | CASSAGGGNEQFF | TGCGCCAGCAGCGCCGGGGGAGGGAATGAGCAGTTCTTC
NA | TRBJ1-5 | NA | TRBV28 | CASFGFVGNQPQHF | TGTGCCAGCTTTGGTTTCGTTGGCAATCAGCCCCAGCATTTT
NA | TRBJ1-1 | NA | TRBV27 | CASSLAGGGNTEAFF | TGTGCCAGCAGTTTAGCCGGGGGTGGGAACACTGAAGCTTTCTTT
TRBD1 | TRBJ2-1 | many | TRBV12-3/TRBV12-4 | CASSLKGGDEQFF | TGTGCCAGCAGTTTAAAAGGGGGCGATGAGCAGTTCTTC
NA | TRBJ2-1 | NA | TRBV24-1 | CATSDSPGTEQFF | TGTGCCACCAGTGATTCACCCGGGACTGAGCAGTTCTTC
NA | TRBJ2-7 | few | TRBV4-3 | CASSQDLGFGRSYEQYF | TGCGCCAGCAGCCAAGATCTTGGGTTCGGGCGTTCCTACGAGCAGTACTTC
NA | TRBJ1-5 | NA | TRBV5-6 | CASSPWEASSNQPQHF | TGTGCCAGCAGTCCCTGGGAAGCTTCTAGCAATCAGCCCCAGCATTTT